At least ten counts were recorded for the clone carrying this TCR beta chain. Its antigen is not identified. This sample was included in a study of T cells in Graves' hyperthyroidism and ophthalmopathy. Study-wide points: Clonotypes that were expanded in thyroid above 0.001 mostly appeared in blood too.

Per the germline V gene, CDR1 is KGHSH and CDR2 is LQKENI. V lost 5 bases and J lost 8, with 12 bases in between. The CDR3 has 12 residues. RNA transcripts gave rise to amplified TCR beta CDR3 regions. TCR CDR3 underwent first-round RT-PCR with the HTBI primer set. Each CDR3 protein is one row after TCRdb ran MiXCR on the multiplex PCR reads. The sample consists of hundreds of thousands of distinct CDR3 sequences, roughly 14% of them appearing once. This clonotype originated in a woman between 50 and 59 years old with Graves' ophthalmopathy. Source material: blood. The chain employs TRBV18 and TRBJ1-1, with no clear D. The CDR3 reads CASSSAREEAFF. DNA for the CDR3: TGTGCCAGCTCATCCGCTCGGGAAGAAGCTTTCTTT.